The 31 T cell receptor beta chains below all came from one sample that was sequenced in a study of T cells in Graves' hyperthyroidism and ophthalmopathy. Amplification yielded TCR beta CDR3 regions, with RNA transcripts as the source. With the HTBI primer set, the TCR CDR3 went through a first round of RT-PCR. TCRdb re-called the multiplex PCR reads through MiXCR, storing one row per CDR3 protein. The table includes roughly 500,000 distinct CDR3 sequences, 40% to 50% detected once. Sequencing was performed on peripheral blood or thyroid tissue (not recorded which). The receptors here all came from an adult woman with Graves' disease, either hyperthyroidism or ophthalmopathy (not recorded which).

Many counts were recorded for this clonotype. The chain combines TRBV24-1 with TRBJ2-7; D possibly corresponds to TRBD2 (6 bases). Germline CDR1 reads KGHDR; CDR2 reads SFDVKD. V was shortened by 5 bases and J by 5 bases, with 15 bases between the two germline ends. The CDR3 contains 14 residues. The CDR3 DNA reads TGTGCCACCAGTGGGAGGGATGCAGGCCACGAGCAGTACTTC. Protein product: CATSGRDAGHEQYF.

This clonotype was found a few times. The J gene is TRBJ2-1, the V gene TRBV29-1; D remains unclear. Germline V lookup: CDR1 SQVTM, CDR2 ANQGSEA. V shed 5 bases and J shed 12 bases, with 17 bases lying between them. The CDR3 spans 12 residues. The CDR3 spells CSVTLGLGGQFF. The CDR3 bases are TGCAGCGTTACCCTCGGGCTAGGTGGGCAGTTCTTC.

The chain joins TRBV15 to TRBJ1-1; D unclear. Trimming stripped 5 bases from V and 3 bases from J, with 10 bases between. This CDR3 is built from 13 residues. The germline CDR1 and CDR2 sequences are LNHNV and YYDKDF (reference sequence). The DNA of the CDR3 is TGTGCCACCAGCGCCGAAATATACACTGAAGCTTTCTTT. This encodes CATSAEIYTEAFF.

The V and J genes are TRBV7-9 and TRBJ2-6; possible D gene TRBD2, 5 bases. Trimming shortened V by 6 bases and J by 1 base, and 10 bases separated the two germline ends. The germline gives CDR1 SEHNR, CDR2 FQNEAQ (reference sequence). The CDR3 covers 15 residues. CDR3 loop: CASRQPGSGANVLTF. As DNA, the CDR3 is TGTGCCAGCAGACAACCGGGGTCTGGGGCCAACGTCCTGACTTTC.

V usage is TRBV10-3 and J usage is TRBJ2-5; D possibly matches TRBD1 or TRBD2 (5 bases each). Germline assignment: CDR1 ENHRY and CDR2 SYGVKD. The V end was cut by 10 bases, the J end by 0 bases, with 18 bases between. The CDR3 runs to 15 residues. The CDR3: CATALFGGYQETQYF. CDR3 DNA: TGTGCCACCGCCCTATTTGGGGGATACCAAGAGACCCAGTACTTC.

The V call is TRBV12-5, the J call TRBJ1-1, with 10 bases that match TRBD1. Germline loops: CDR1 LGHNT, CDR2 FRNRAP. Trimming removed 6 bases from V and 5 bases from J; junction bases left unmatched: 0. This CDR3 has 12 amino acids. As DNA, the CDR3 is TGTGCTAGTGGGGGACAGGGGACTGAAGCTTTCTTT. It is translated as CASGGQGTEAFF.

This clonotype occurred a few times. The V call is TRBV28, the J call TRBJ2-7; tentatively, D is TRBD1 (6 bases). The V gene's germline CDR1 is MDHEN and CDR2 SYDVKM. V gave up 7 bases and J gave up 6 bases, with 22 bases separating them. The CDR3 is 15 amino acids. CDR3 nucleotide sequence: TGTGCCAGCACCGCTCTGGGGCAGGGGAGTACCGAGCAGTACTTC. Translated: CASTALGQGSTEQYF.

A few counts support this clonotype. The chain recombines TRBV7-9 with TRBJ1-1; TRBD1 might be the D (5 bases). Per germline, CDR1 SEHNR and CDR2 FQNEAQ (reference sequence). Trimming removed 4 bases from V and 3 bases from J, with 12 bases in between. This CDR3 has 14 residues. The CDR3 bases are TGTGCCAGCAGCTCTGACGGGGGGGACACTGAAGCTTTCTTT. This gives the protein CASSSDGGDTEAFF. Full variable domain (rest looked up from reference TRBV7-9 and TRBJ1-1): DTGVSQNPRHKITKRGQNVTFRCDPISEHNRLYWYRQTLGQGPEFLTYFQNEAQLEKSRLLSDRFSAERPKGSFSTLEIQRTEQGDSAMYLCASSSDGGDTEAFFGQGTRLTVV.

This clonotype was seen ten or more times. The chain joins TRBV7-9 to TRBJ2-7, with D possibly matching TRBD1 (6 bases). The CDR3 contains 13 residues. Germline CDR1 is SEHNR and CDR2 is FQNEAQ (reference sequence). Trimming removed 5 bases at V and 4 bases at J, with 12 bases between. For the CDR3, the DNA is TGTGCCAGCAGCCGGGCGACAGGATACGAGCAGTACTTC. Its translation is CASSRATGYEQYF.

The sample holds many counts of this clonotype. The chain combines TRBV4-2 with TRBJ2-5, with 11 positions matching TRBD1. Unmatched junction bases numbered 1, after V lost 0 bases and J lost 4 bases. In germline, CDR1 is LGHNA, CDR2 YNFKEQ. This CDR3 spans 15 amino acids. The chain's CDR3 is CASSQDGQGAETQYF. The CDR3 region has the DNA TGTGCCAGCAGCCAAGATGGACAGGGGGCAGAGACCCAGTACTTC.

This clonotype was observed at least ten times. The chain combines TRBV5-4 with TRBJ2-5, with 8 positions matching TRBD2. The CDR3 is 15 residues long. The V segment lost 4 bases and the J segment 5 bases; nucleotides outside the gene matches: 10. Germline loops: CDR1 SGHNT, CDR2 YYREEE (reference sequence). The CDR3 here is CASSGPAGVSETQYF. CDR3 DNA sequence: TGTGCCAGCAGCGGACCAGCGGGAGTTTCTGAGACCCAGTACTTC.

The V and J genes are TRBV7-9 and TRBJ1-5, with 7 bases fitting TRBD1. Germline V gene sequence: CDR1 SEHNR, CDR2 FQNEAQ (reference sequence). V lost 4 bases, J lost 1 base, and 4 bases stayed unmatched. The CDR3 loop spans 15 amino acids. Here the CDR3 reads CASSSTGLSNQPQHF. CDR3 DNA: TGTGCCAGCAGCTCGACAGGGTTGAGCAATCAGCCCCAGCATTTT.

The chain carries TRBV10-3 and TRBJ2-7, with 8 bases aligning to TRBD2. CDR1 is ENHRY, CDR2 SYGVKD, per germline. This CDR3 has 14 residues. The V and J ends lost 2 bases and 1 base, in that order; junction bases with no gene match: 1. The CDR3 DNA follows: TGTGCCATCAGTGAGACTAGCGGTTCCTACGAGCAGTACTTC. This translates into CAISETSGSYEQYF.

In its sample, this clonotype was seen a few times. This chain uses TRBV25-1 with TRBJ1-5; tentatively, D is TRBD1 (5 bases). This CDR3 region has 15 residues. V dropped 4 bases and J dropped 3 bases, with 13 bases sitting between them. CDR1 and CDR2 from the germline V gene are MGHDK and SYGVNS. In nucleotides, the CDR3 is TGTGCCAGCAGTGCTAGTGGGACTATCAATCAGCCCCAGCATTTT. Encoded protein: CASSASGTINQPQHF.

This clonotype was detected a few times. This rearrangement joins TRBV6-2 or TRBV6-3 to TRBJ2-7, with D possibly matching TRBD1 (7 bases). CDR3 size: 13 residues. Germline CDR1 is MNHEY and CDR2 is SVGEGT. V was pared by 2 bases and J by 6 bases, with 11 bases between. CDR3 sequence (DNA): TGTGCCAGCAGTTACAGGGGGGACAGCGAGCAGTACTTC. Translated, it gives CASSYRGDSEQYF.

The rearrangement joins TRBV19 to TRBJ1-1; no clear D. The CDR3 loop spans 11 amino acids. The germline gives CDR1 LNHDA, CDR2 SQIVND (reference sequence). Deletions cut 6 bases from V and 6 bases from J, with 8 bases between. This chain's CDR3 is CASRRVSEAFF. Written as DNA, the CDR3 is TGTGCCAGTAGGCGGGTCTCTGAAGCTTTCTTT.

J is TRBJ2-2 and V is TRBV10-3; the D gene is possibly TRBD1 (5 bases). V was shortened by 6 bases and J by 2 bases, with 16 bases between the two germline ends. Germline CDR1 and CDR2: ENHRY and SYGVKD. The CDR3 runs 16 residues. CDR3 bases: TGTGCCATCAGGGGCGCAGGGCTACTCAACACCGGGGAGCTGTTTTTT. Its translation is CAIRGAGLLNTGELFF.

This clonotype appeared many times. The chain joins TRBV4-1 to TRBJ2-5; a possible D gene is TRBD2 (5 bases). Between the trimmed V and J ends, which lost 2 bases and 9 bases, there was a span of 13 bases. The V gene's germline CDR1 is MGHRA and CDR2 YSYEKL. The CDR3 is 13 residues long. CDR3 sequence reads: CASSQIPLGAQYF. In nucleotides, the CDR3 is TGCGCCAGCAGCCAAATCCCCCTGGGAGCCCAGTACTTC.

As to this clonotype: One junction end does not reproduce the germline sequence, and a read error may be involved. This chain links TRBV20-1 with TRBJ1-3; a weak D match, TRBD1 (6 bases). CDR1 and CDR2 from the germline V gene are DFQATT and SNEGSKA (reference sequence). The CDR3 covers 14 residues. CDR3 in amino acids: CSTRGQTSGNTIYF. As DNA, the CDR3 is TGCAGTACTAGAGGACAGACTTCTGGAAACACCATATATTTT.

Ten or more counts support this clonotype. The chain carries TRBV7-2 and TRBJ1-4, with 7 bases lining up with TRBD1. There are 14 residues in the CDR3. The ends lost 5 bases at V and 7 bases at J; junction bases unmatched: 7. Germline V gene sequence: CDR1 SGHTA, CDR2 FQGNSA. The CDR3 sequence: CASSRNRGREKLFF. In nucleotides, the CDR3 is TGTGCCAGCAGCCGCAACAGGGGTCGTGAAAAACTGTTTTTT.

The CDR3 bases are TGTGCCAGCAGTGTTGCAGAGAACACCGGGGAGCTGTTTTTT. It is translated as CASSVAENTGELFF. The chain is built from TRBV2 and TRBJ2-2; D call uncertain. This CDR3 has 14 amino acids. The ends were cut back, 4 bases at V and 1 base at J, with 7 bases in the middle. In germline, CDR1 is SNHLY, CDR2 FYNNEI.

The chain carries TRBV29-1 and TRBJ1-1; D call uncertain. V was cut by 4 bases and J by 4 bases, with 10 bases left in between. From germline, CDR1 is SQVTM and CDR2 ANQGSEA. The CDR3 is 12 residues long. CDR3 region: CSVVLGPTEAFF. CDR3 bases: TGCAGCGTTGTTTTGGGTCCCACTGAAGCTTTCTTT.

This clonotype was observed a handful of times. The V and J genes are TRBV20-1 and TRBJ2-5; D is uncertain. The CDR3 has 9 amino acids. With 6 bases removed from V and 7 bases from J, the gap between germline ends came to 6 bases. CDR1 is DFQATT, CDR2 SNEGSKA, per germline (reference sequence). CDR3 nucleotides: TGCAGTGCCGTCGGGACCCAGTACTTC. This codes for CSAVGTQYF.

This chain uses TRBV7-3 with TRBJ1-2, with TRBD1 matching 7 bases. The ends lost 4 bases at V and 8 bases at J; junction bases unmatched: 4. The CDR3 loop spans 12 amino acids. In germline, CDR1 is SGHTA, CDR2 FQGTGA. The CDR3 DNA sequence: TGTGCCAGCAGCTCTAACAGGGGCGGCTACACCTTC. Its protein product is CASSSNRGGYTF.

The chain combines TRBV14 with TRBJ1-5; D may be TRBD1 (5 bases). CDR1 and CDR2 (germline): SGHDN, FVKESK. This CDR3 contains 14 residues. Trimming pared 1 base from V and 3 bases from J, leaving 7 bases between. CDR3 protein: CASSQGGYNQPQHF. The CDR3 nucleotides are TGTGCCAGCAGCCAAGGGGGCTACAATCAGCCCCAGCATTTT.

CDR3 nucleotide sequence: TGTGCCAGCAGCTCCCCGTTAAATGAAGAGACCCAGTACTTC. Its protein product is CASSSPLNEETQYF. The chain couples TRBV5-5 to TRBJ2-5; D is undetermined. This CDR3 is 14 amino acids long. Per the germline V gene, CDR1 is SGHKS and CDR2 is YYEKEE (reference sequence). V lost 3 bases to trimming and J lost 3 bases, with 12 bases between them.

For the CDR3, the DNA is TGTGCCAGCCGGGGACTAGCGGGAGTAGAAGAGACCCAGTACTTC. Translation gives CASRGLAGVEETQYF. This rearrangement joins TRBV2 to TRBJ2-5, with TRBD2 identical over 14 bases. Germline V lookup: CDR1 SNHLY, CDR2 FYNNEI. The trim removed 8 bases at V and 3 bases at J, leaving 5 bases unmatched. This CDR3 is built from 15 residues.

The V and J genes are TRBV19 and TRBJ1-5; D possibly corresponds to TRBD1 (6 bases). Germline values: CDR1 LNHDA, CDR2 SQIVND (reference sequence). Trimming took off 6 bases at V and 2 bases at J, with 17 bases between the two ends. The length of the CDR3 is 16 residues. Here the CDR3 reads CASRWGQGRGNQPQHF. Written as DNA, the CDR3 is TGTGCCAGTAGATGGGGGCAGGGAAGGGGCAATCAGCCCCAGCATTTT.

This clonotype was seen more than once but under ten times. This chain joins TRBV10-3 and TRBJ2-7; 9 nucleotides match TRBD1. Germline V gives CDR1 ENHRY, CDR2 SYGVKD. This CDR3 comprises 16 residues. The ends lost 0 bases at V and 2 bases at J; junction bases unmatched: 5. The CDR3 reads CAISESDRGSPYEQYF. For the CDR3, the DNA is TGTGCCATCAGTGAGTCTGACAGGGGGTCACCCTACGAGCAGTACTTC.

This clonotype occurred a few times. The chain carries TRBV2 and TRBJ1-1; the D is unclear. Trimming cost V 9 bases and J 11 bases, with 10 bases left between them. The germline V gene encodes CDR1 SNHLY and CDR2 FYNNEI. The CDR3 runs to 9 residues. The CDR3 sequence is CASDYLAFF. CDR3 coding DNA: TGTGCCAGTGATTATCTGGCTTTCTTT.

This clonotype was counted at least ten times. The V gene is TRBV2, the J gene TRBJ2-7; 8 nucleotides match TRBD2. In germline, CDR1 is SNHLY, CDR2 FYNNEI. This CDR3 has 14 amino acids. With V trimmed by 7 bases and J by 2 bases, 7 bases remained unmatched. CDR3 nucleotide sequence: TGTGCCAGCAATCAAATAGCGGGAACCTACGAGCAGTACTTC. Amino acids: CASNQIAGTYEQYF.